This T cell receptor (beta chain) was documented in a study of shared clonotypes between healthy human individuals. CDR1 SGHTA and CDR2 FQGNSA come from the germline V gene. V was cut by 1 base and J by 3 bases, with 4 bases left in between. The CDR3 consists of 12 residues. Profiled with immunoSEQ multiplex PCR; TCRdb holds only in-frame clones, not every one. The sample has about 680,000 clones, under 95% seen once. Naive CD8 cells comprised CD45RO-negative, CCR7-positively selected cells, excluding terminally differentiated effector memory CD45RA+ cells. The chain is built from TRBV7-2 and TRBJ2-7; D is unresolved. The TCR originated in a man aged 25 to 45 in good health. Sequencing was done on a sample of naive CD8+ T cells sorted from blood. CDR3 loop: CASSLDFYEQYF. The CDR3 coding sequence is TGTGCCAGCAGCTTAGATTTCTACGAGCAGTACTTC.